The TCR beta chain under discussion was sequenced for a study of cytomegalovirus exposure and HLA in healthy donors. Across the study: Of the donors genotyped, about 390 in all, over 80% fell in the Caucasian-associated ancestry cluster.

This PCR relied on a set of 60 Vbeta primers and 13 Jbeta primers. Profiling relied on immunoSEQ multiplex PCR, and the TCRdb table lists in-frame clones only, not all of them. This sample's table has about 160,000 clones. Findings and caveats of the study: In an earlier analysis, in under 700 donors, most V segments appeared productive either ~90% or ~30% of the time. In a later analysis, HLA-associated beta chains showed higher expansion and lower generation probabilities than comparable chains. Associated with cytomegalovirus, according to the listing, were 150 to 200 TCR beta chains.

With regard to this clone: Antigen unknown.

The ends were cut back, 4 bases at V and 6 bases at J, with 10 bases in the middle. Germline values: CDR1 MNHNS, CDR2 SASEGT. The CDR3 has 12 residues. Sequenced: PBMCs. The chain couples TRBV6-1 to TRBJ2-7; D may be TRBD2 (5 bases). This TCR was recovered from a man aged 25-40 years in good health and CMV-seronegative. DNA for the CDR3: TGTGCCAGCAGTGCAGACGGGGTCGAGCAGTACTTC. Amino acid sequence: CASSADGVEQYF.